The next 6 T cell receptor beta chains were all read from a single sample in a study of OX40 agonist ivuxolimab in advanced cancers. Library preparation used the immunoSEQ multiplex PCR assay. TCRdb provides this immuneACCESS table in a form limited to in-frame rearrangements. Some clones are lacking; in checked studies, under half of them reflect an unresolved V gene, and why the rest are absent is not known. The sample contains some 60,000 clones, about 90% of them found a single time. Jointly, the top ten make up 11% to 15% of the sample. Material: CD4+ or CD8+ T cells sorted from blood, obtained in a trial of the OX40 agonist ivuxolimab. Source of these receptors: an adult with an advanced solid tumor such as melanoma, head and neck, liver or kidney cancer.

The chain links TRBV29-1 to TRBJ1-5, with TRBD1 identical over 8 bases. The trim removed 7 bases at V and 7 bases at J, leaving 3 bases unmatched. The CDR3 is 11 residues long. Germline CDR1 and CDR2: SQVTM and ANQGSEA. The CDR3 DNA reads as TGCAGCGGCGGACAGGGACAGCCCCAGCATTTT. Protein product: CSGGQGQPQHF.

This chain links TRBV9 with TRBJ2-3; D not resolved. V was pared by 0 bases and J by 0 bases, with 8 bases between. The CDR3 covers 15 residues. Germline CDR1 and CDR2: SGDLS and YYNGEE. The CDR3 nucleotides are TGTGCCAGCAGCGTAGGCGTATCTAGCACAGATACGCAGTATTTT. It yields the protein CASSVGVSSTDTQYF. Complete variable domain (other parts from reference TRBV9 and TRBJ2-3): DSGVTQTPKHLITATGQRVTLRCSPRSGDLSVYWYQQSLDQGLQFLIQYYNGEERAKGNILERFSAQQFPDLHSELNLSSLELGDSALYFCASSVGVSSTDTQYFGPGTRLTVL.

The rearrangement links TRBV5-4 to TRBJ2-1, with D hard to call. CDR1 and CDR2 (germline): SGHNT, YYREEE (reference sequence). V was pared by 3 bases and J by 5 bases, with 12 bases between. The length of the CDR3 is 14 residues. The CDR3 protein is CASSSPRRNNEQFF. CDR3 in DNA: TGTGCCAGCAGCTCCCCGAGGCGTAACAATGAGCAGTTCTTC.

This chain uses TRBV5-1 with TRBJ2-3; D tentatively fits TRBD1 or TRBD2 (5 bases each). V was shortened by 7 bases and J by 5 bases, with 17 bases between the two germline ends. CDR1 and CDR2 (germline): SGHRS, YFSETQ. The CDR3 is 14 amino acids. The DNA for the CDR3 is TGCGCCAGCGCCCCCGGGACCTCTGGAGATACGCAGTATTTT. Translating it yields CASAPGTSGDTQYF.

The chain has TRBV11-3 and TRBJ2-2; D not resolved. CDR3 length: 13 residues. Germline lookup yields CDR1 SGHNT and CDR2 YENEEA. V dropped 3 bases and J dropped 6 bases, with 8 bases sitting between them. In DNA, the CDR3 is TGTGCCAGCAGCTTTTTTGTCGCCGGGGAGCTGTTTTTT. This sequence encodes CASSFFVAGELFF.

The chain links TRBV2 to TRBJ1-5, with 10 bases identical to TRBD1. J gave up 9 bases and V 2 bases, and 7 bases lay outside the gene matches. Germline V gives CDR1 SNHLY, CDR2 FYNNEI. This CDR3 is built from 15 residues. The CDR3 spells CASSEILTGGAPQHF. The CDR3 DNA reads TGTGCCAGCAGTGAAATTTTGACAGGGGGCGCGCCCCAGCATTTT.